A single TCR beta chain is shown here with its context. The data derive from a study of blood T cell repertoires in COVID-19. Study at large: COVID-19 samples from acute and convalescent phases originated in the United States, Italy and Spain. Sources were T cells, B-cell-depleted T cells, or PBMCs; the material itself was cDNA or gDNA.

Enrollment of patients from Seattle took place during active infection, with longitudinal follow-up. Authors' processing steps: Reference gene primer amplification gave nucleated cell count estimates. Produced via immunoSEQ multiplex PCR; TCRdb's table is partial and in-frame only. V, J and clone size derive from that table, while D and trimming were established from the DNA sequence. The sample consists of about 370,000 clones, 89% of them appearing once. Trimming cost V 5 bases and J 0 bases, with 13 bases left between them. The CDR3 has 15 residues. Looked up from germline, CDR1 is SEHNR and CDR2 is FQNEAQ (reference sequence).

The source of this sequence is a woman between 25 and 40 years old with COVID-19, enrolled during active disease. The chain recombines TRBV7-9 with TRBJ1-1, with D unclear. Source material: peripheral blood. The chain's CDR3 is CASSATVRMNTEAFF. The CDR3 nucleotides are TGTGCCAGCAGCGCCACGGTGAGGATGAACACTGAAGCTTTCTTT.